The clone carrying this T cell receptor beta chain appeared once. The V and J ends lost 4 bases and 8 bases, in that order; junction bases with no gene match: 8. The CDR3 sequence is 14 residues long. CDR1 is SGHNT and CDR2 is YYREEE in the germline V gene (reference sequence). TCRdb's table, derived via immunoSEQ multiplex PCR, lists solely in-frame clones and lacks some. Altogether about 75,000 clones are present, 90% to 95% being singletons, with the ten largest covering approximately 0.34%. The sample comes from a study of technical replicates of blood from a few donors. V usage is TRBV5-4 and J usage is TRBJ2-4; TRBD1 matches at 8 bases. The sequenced sample consisted of T cells isolated from PBMCs. The receptor comes from a human donor in good health. Some clones in this sample may be carry-over from other donors' samples. The CDR3 nucleotides read TGTGCCAGCAGCATCCGGACGGGACAGGACATTCAGTACTTC. Its protein is CASSIRTGQDIQYF.